Listed here are 20 T cell receptor beta chains from one sample, sequenced in a study of T cells of healthy individuals. TCRdb independently ran MiXCR on the 5' RACE reads; one entry per CDR3 protein. The table lists approximately 52,000 distinct CDR3 sequences, roughly 14% of them singletons. The receptors were gathered from a human donor in good health.

This sequence joins TRBV7-3 and TRBJ2-1; 8 bases map to TRBD1. The junction had 9 bases not matched to a gene; V was cut back by 1 base and J by 13 bases. Germline CDR1 reads SGHTA; CDR2 reads FQGTGA. The CDR3 spans 14 residues. CDR3 amino acids: CASSLSSGGQGQFF. The CDR3 DNA sequence: TGTGCCAGCAGCTTAAGTTCCGGCGGACAGGGACAGTTCTTC.

This clonotype was observed at least ten times. V usage is TRBV6-5 and J usage is TRBJ2-3; 12 bases are shared with TRBD2. The CDR3 contains 18 residues. The germline V gene encodes CDR1 MNHEY and CDR2 SVGAGI. Trimming cost V 6 bases and J 5 bases; bases outside gene matches: 15. Written as DNA, the CDR3 is TGTGCCAGCAGGGGCCGCAGGCTAGCGGGAGGGCATCAAGATACGCAGTATTTT. It codes for CASRGRRLAGGHQDTQYF.

This clonotype was counted ten times or more. The rearrangement joins TRBV29-1 to TRBJ1-4; D may be TRBD1 (6 bases). The germline CDR1 and CDR2 sequences are SQVTM and ANQGSEA. Between the trimmed V and J ends, which lost 6 bases and 1 base, there was a span of 12 bases. CDR3 length equals 14 residues. The CDR3 spells CSVSQGRTNEKLFF. The CDR3 bases are TGCAGCGTCTCTCAGGGGCGAACTAATGAAAAACTGTTTTTT. Complete variable domain (other parts from reference TRBV29-1 and TRBJ1-4): SAVISQKPSRDICQRGTSLTIQCQVDSQVTMMFWYRQQPGQSLTLIATANQGSEATYESGFVIDKFPISRPNLTFSTLTVSNMSPEDSSIYLCSVSQGRTNEKLFFGSGTQLSVL.

This clonotype was seen only a few times. The chain has TRBV29-1 and TRBJ2-5; possible D gene TRBD2, 5 bases. Per the germline V gene, CDR1 is SQVTM and CDR2 is ANQGSEA. Trimming removed 7 bases at V and 2 bases at J, with 14 bases between. The CDR3 is 13 residues long. CDR3 sequence reads: CSAVEGAQETQYF. The CDR3 coding sequence is TGCAGCGCCGTCGAGGGAGCTCAAGAGACCCAGTACTTC. The full variable domain, in which reference TRBV29-1 and TRBJ2-5 provide the parts outside the CDR3, is SAVISQKPSRDICQRGTSLTIQCQVDSQVTMMFWYRQQPGQSLTLIATANQGSEATYESGFVIDKFPISRPNLTFSTLTVSNMSPEDSSIYLCSAVEGAQETQYFGPGTRLLVL.

V and J are TRBV7-8 and TRBJ2-7; D might be TRBD1 or TRBD2, each matching 5 bases. The germline gives CDR1 SGHVS, CDR2 FQNEAQ. The CDR3 sequence is 16 residues long. The germline V and J ends were trimmed by 5 bases and 6 bases, with 23 bases remaining between them. CDR3 amino acids: CASSLRDPNAGSEQYF. The CDR3 coding sequence is TGTGCCAGCAGCCTCCGGGACCCGAACGCCGGGTCCGAGCAGTACTTC.

The chain recombines TRBV27 with TRBJ1-2; D may be TRBD1 (5 bases). The germline V gene has CDR1 MNHEY and CDR2 SMNVEV (reference sequence). This CDR3 has 14 residues. V was shortened by 5 bases and J by 8 bases, with 18 bases between the two germline ends. As DNA, the CDR3 is TGTGCCAGCAGTCCCCAGGGACCTTTTACGGGCTACACCTTC. This translates into CASSPQGPFTGYTF.

This clonotype was observed at least ten times. The chain combines TRBV3-1 with TRBJ1-1; maybe TRBD1 (5 bases). The CDR3 runs to 15 residues. V dropped 5 bases and J dropped 3 bases, with 16 bases sitting between them. CDR1 is LGHDT and CDR2 is YNNKEL in the germline V gene (reference sequence). CDR3: CASSAWGGEDTEAFF. The CDR3 DNA reads TGTGCCAGCAGCGCATGGGGGGGGGAGGACACTGAAGCTTTCTTT.

This clonotype was counted at least ten times. The genes are TRBV7-9 and TRBJ2-1; TRBD2 matches 7 bases. The CDR3 runs 12 residues. The V gene end was trimmed by 1 base and the J gene end by 12 bases; junction bases not matched to a gene: 3. Germline loops: CDR1 SEHNR, CDR2 FQNEAQ (reference sequence). CDR3: CASSLGGSGQFF. Here the CDR3 DNA reads TGTGCCAGCAGCTTAGGCGGGAGTGGGCAGTTCTTC.

The DNA for the CDR3 is TGCAGTGCAGGACAGGGGGCTACAGAGACCCAGTACTTC. Encoded protein: CSAGQGATETQYF. This chain joins TRBV20-1 and TRBJ2-5; 11 bases align to TRBD1. The CDR3 spans 13 residues. Germline lookup yields CDR1 DFQATT and CDR2 SNEGSKA (reference sequence). The V and J ends lost 6 bases and 4 bases, in that order; junction bases with no gene match: 4.

This clonotype was observed many times. V is TRBV29-1 and J is TRBJ2-7; D is unresolved. Germline V gene lookup returns CDR1 SQVTM and CDR2 ANQGSEA. V lost 5 bases and J 2 bases, leaving 7 bases between the germline ends. The CDR3 covers 11 residues. CDR3 sequence: CSVNTAYEQYF. CDR3 bases: TGCAGCGTTAATACGGCCTACGAGCAGTACTTC.

There are many counts of this clonotype. The CDR3 DNA is TGTGCCAGCAGCTTACAAACCAAAAACATTCAGTACTTC. Translation: CASSLQTKNIQYF. The genes are TRBV7-8 and TRBJ2-4, with unresolved D. Per germline, CDR1 SGHVS and CDR2 FQNEAQ. Trimming removed 2 bases from V and 2 bases from J, with 4 bases in between. The CDR3 has 13 residues.

The table lists this clonotype with many counts. V usage is TRBV28 and J usage is TRBJ1-2; D is ambiguous. V gave up 4 bases and J gave up 4 bases, with 13 bases separating them. The length of the CDR3 is 14 residues. Germline V lookup: CDR1 MDHEN, CDR2 SYDVKM. CDR3 nucleotide sequence: TGTGCCAGCAGTTCACAGTGGGCGCTCTATGGCTACACCTTC. It yields the protein CASSSQWALYGYTF.

This clonotype came up a few times. This sequence joins TRBV5-1 and TRBJ1-2; D perhaps matches TRBD1 (5 bases). The CDR3 covers 15 residues. Germline-derived CDR1 and CDR2 are SGHRS and YFSETQ. V was cut by 0 bases and J by 4 bases, with 13 bases left in between. In DNA, the CDR3 is TGCGCCAGCAGCTTGGACGGGGGAAGTCCCTATGGCTACACCTTC. Translating it yields CASSLDGGSPYGYTF.

This clonotype is a singleton in its sample. This chain joins TRBV5-1 and TRBJ2-1; 11 bases line up with TRBD2. J lost 3 bases, V lost 4 bases, and 9 bases had no gene match. Germline assignment: CDR1 SGHRS and CDR2 YFSETQ. The CDR3 runs 17 residues. The CDR3 here is CASSLGLAGRIYNEQFF. DNA for the CDR3: TGCGCCAGCAGCCTAGGACTAGCGGGCCGCATCTACAATGAGCAGTTCTTC.

There are many counts of this clonotype. The chain uses TRBV29-1 and TRBJ2-3; 8 nucleotides align to TRBD1. The V and J ends lost 6 bases and 6 bases, in that order; junction bases with no gene match: 11. The germline V gene has CDR1 SQVTM and CDR2 ANQGSEA. The CDR3 sequence is 14 residues long. CDR3 nucleotide sequence: TGCAGCGTCCAAGGACAGGGCCTCGGGGATACGCAGTATTTT. It yields the protein CSVQGQGLGDTQYF.

CDR3 residues: CASSLANYGYTF. The CDR3 bases are TGCGCCAGCAGCTTGGCTAACTATGGCTACACCTTC. V and J are TRBV5-1 and TRBJ1-2, with D hard to call. CDR3 length: 12 residues. Trimming took off 0 bases at V and 0 bases at J, with 0 bases between the two ends. Germline values: CDR1 SGHRS, CDR2 YFSETQ.

This clonotype was observed many times. V is TRBV3-1 and J is TRBJ2-1; possibly TRBD1 or TRBD2 for D (5 bases each). The CDR3 contains 16 residues. Germline V gives CDR1 LGHDT, CDR2 YNNKEL (reference sequence). The V end was cut by 0 bases, the J end by 5 bases, with 14 bases between. For the CDR3, the DNA is TGTGCCAGCAGCCAAGAAGCGGTCGTCAGGGACAATGAGCAGTTCTTC. This codes for CASSQEAVVRDNEQFF.

This clonotype was counted many times. An end of the junction does not agree with germline; a read error may underlie this. This chain connects TRBV9 to TRBJ1-2; 7 bases match TRBD1. CDR1 is SGDLS, CDR2 YYNGEE, per germline. This CDR3 is 14 amino acids long. CDR3 in amino acids: CASSVGTAILPLLF. DNA for the CDR3: TGTGCCAGCAGCGTTGGGACAGCGATCCTCCCCCTGCTCTTC.

A few counts support this clonotype. V usage is TRBV5-6 and J usage is TRBJ1-6, with D perhaps TRBD1 (5 bases). The germline V gene has CDR1 SGHDT and CDR2 YYEEEE. Deletions cut 6 bases from V and 3 bases from J, with 19 bases between. The CDR3 consists of 17 residues. The CDR3 sequence is CASKLDGAGNYNSPLHF. The CDR3 DNA sequence: TGTGCCAGCAAACTCGATGGTGCAGGGAACTATAATTCACCCCTCCACTTT. Using reference TRBV5-6 and TRBJ1-6 for the parts outside the CDR3, the full variable domain is DAGVTQSPTHLIKTRGQQVTLRCSPKSGHDTVSWYQQALGQGPQFIFQYYEEEERQRGNFPDRFSGHQFPNYSSELNVNALLLGDSALYLCASKLDGAGNYNSPLHFGNGTRLTVT.

The chain joins TRBV12-5 to TRBJ1-1; D remains ambiguous. Trimming removed 3 bases from V and 0 bases from J, with 8 bases in between. The CDR3 covers 14 residues. Germline lookup yields CDR1 LGHNT and CDR2 FRNRAP. This chain's CDR3 is CASGFPIMNTEAFF. In nucleotides, the CDR3 is TGTGCTAGTGGTTTCCCCATCATGAACACTGAAGCTTTCTTT. The variable domain in full, completed from reference TRBV12-5 and TRBJ1-1, reads DARVTQTPRHKVTEMGQEVTMRCQPILGHNTVFWYRQTMMQGLELLAYFRNRAPLDDSGMPKDRFSAEMPDATLATLKIQPSEPRDSAVYFCASGFPIMNTEAFFGQGTRLTVV.